Each of the 23 T cell receptor beta chains below was sequenced from the same sample in a study of blood T cells in healthy people across ages. For the second PCR, which ran for about 6 to 11 cycles, a sample-barcoded 5' primer and a J-beta primer mix were used. Using its own MiXCR run on the 5' RACE reads, TCRdb lists one record per CDR3 protein. The sample yields about 1.8 million distinct CDR3 sequences, less than 50% seen once. The sample comprised blood. These receptors all stem from a woman in her thirties or forties in good health.

As concerns this clonotype: Compared with germline, one end of the junction differs, possibly owing to a read error. The rearrangement uses TRBV3-1 and TRBJ2-1; TRBD2 agrees at 11 bases. Germline loops: CDR1 LGHDT, CDR2 YNNKEL (reference sequence). The CDR3 has 15 amino acids. CDR3 sequence reads: CTSSSGLAGYNEQFF. The CDR3 DNA is TGTACCAGCAGCAGTGGACTAGCGGGTTACAATGAGCAGTTCTTC.

In its sample, this clonotype was seen many times. J is TRBJ2-7 and V is TRBV29-1; 7 nucleotides align to TRBD1. Germline lookup yields CDR1 SQVTM and CDR2 ANQGSEA. This CDR3 is built from 11 residues. The ends lost 6 bases at V and 3 bases at J; junction bases unmatched: 2. CDR3 in amino acids: CSVRTGYEQYF. The CDR3 nucleotides are TGCAGCGTGAGGACAGGCTACGAGCAGTACTTC.

V usage is TRBV4-3 and J usage is TRBJ1-6, with TRBD1 matching 9 bases. In germline, CDR1 is LGHNA, CDR2 YSLEER. With V trimmed by 0 bases and J by 7 bases, 4 bases remained unmatched. CDR3 length equals 16 residues. In DNA form, the CDR3 reads TGCGCCAGCAGCCAAGAAAGGACAGGGGTGAATTCACCCCTCCACTTT. Translating it yields CASSQERTGVNSPLHF.

The V call is TRBV6-2 or TRBV6-3, the J call TRBJ1-2; 7 bases fit TRBD1. The CDR3 totals 12 residues. The germline V gene encodes CDR1 MNHEY and CDR2 SVGEGT. V lost 7 bases and J lost 8; bases outside the gene matches: 7. The CDR3 coding sequence is TGTGCCAGCAATGACAGGGTCGGCGGCTACACCTTC. Its protein product is CASNDRVGGYTF.

The chain links TRBV20-1 to TRBJ2-1, with D perhaps TRBD2 (6 bases). Germline V CDR1 and CDR2: DFQATT, SNEGSKA (reference sequence). V was shortened by 1 base and J by 1 base, with 14 bases between the two germline ends. The CDR3 spans 16 residues. In nucleotides, the CDR3 is TGCAGTGCTAGAGGGGGTGTTAGCGGTTCCTACAATGAGCAGTTCTTC. As protein: CSARGGVSGSYNEQFF.

This rearrangement joins TRBV20-1 to TRBJ2-7; D gene unclear. Trimming removed 1 base at V and 3 bases at J, with 13 bases between. Per the germline V gene, CDR1 is DFQATT and CDR2 is SNEGSKA (reference sequence). CDR3 length: 14 residues. CDR3 sequence (DNA): TGCAGTGCTAGAGCCCCGCCGGGCGGCTACGAGCAGTACTTC. Protein product: CSARAPPGGYEQYF.

The chain recombines TRBV20-1 with TRBJ1-2; D remains unclear. Germline assignment: CDR1 DFQATT and CDR2 SNEGSKA (reference sequence). CDR3 length: 12 amino acids. The ends were cut back, 0 bases at V and 7 bases at J, with 9 bases in the middle. The CDR3 region has the DNA TGCAGTGCTAGAGATCCCCGGAGTGGCTACACCTTC. The encoded protein is CSARDPRSGYTF.

Only a few counts were recorded for this clonotype. The chain recombines TRBV29-1 with TRBJ2-1; D tentatively fits TRBD1 or TRBD2 (6 bases each). CDR3 size: 16 residues. Germline CDR1 is SQVTM and CDR2 is ANQGSEA. The V end was cut by 3 bases, the J end by 0 bases, with 15 bases between. The CDR3 sequence: CSVDGEGGSSYNEQFF. CDR3 nucleotides: TGCAGCGTTGATGGCGAGGGGGGAAGCTCCTACAATGAGCAGTTCTTC.

Comments on this clonotype: A read error may produce the germline difference seen at one junction end. The chain carries TRBV6-5 and TRBJ2-5; TRBD2 matches 9 bases. The CDR3 contains 11 residues. Germline V gene sequence: CDR1 MNHEY, CDR2 SVGAGI. CDR3 DNA sequence: TGTGCCGGCAGTTTAGCGGGGGCAGAGTACTTC. Residues: CAGSLAGAEYF.

The chain couples TRBV6-5 to TRBJ1-4; D is uncertain. V lost 11 bases, J lost 5 bases, and 15 bases lay in between. The CDR3 length is 13 residues. CDR1 is MNHEY and CDR2 is SVGAGI in the germline V gene. CDR3 coding DNA: TGTGCCGTGAGGGAGACGCAGAATGAAAAACTGTTTTTT. It translates to CAVRETQNEKLFF.

This clonotype was observed a single time. The rearrangement joins TRBV6-5 to TRBJ2-3, with TRBD2 as a possible D gene (6 bases). The V gene's germline CDR1 is MNHEY and CDR2 SVGAGI. The CDR3 runs to 18 residues. Between the trimmed V and J ends, which lost 0 bases and 2 bases, there was a span of 18 bases. For the CDR3, the DNA is TGTGCCAGCAGTTACTCGAGGTCCGGGAGAGGGTACACAGATACGCAGTATTTT. It translates to CASSYSRSGRGYTDTQYF.

The V and J genes are TRBV7-2 and TRBJ2-7; the D gene is possibly TRBD1 (6 bases). V lost 1 base and J lost 2, with 21 bases in between. The germline CDR1 and CDR2 sequences are SGHTA and FQGNSA. This CDR3 contains 18 residues. The CDR3 loop reads CASSLVRGSRISAYEQYF. In DNA, the CDR3 is TGTGCCAGCAGCTTAGTCAGGGGTTCGAGAATAAGCGCCTACGAGCAGTACTTC.

The rearrangement joins TRBV7-2 to TRBJ1-2; TRBD1 agrees at 10 bases. Losses at the gene ends were 6 bases for V and 6 bases for J; bases not matched to a gene: 13. CDR1 is SGHTA and CDR2 is FQGNSA in the germline V gene. The length of the CDR3 is 16 residues. The CDR3 DNA reads TGTGCCAGCAGTTCAATTCCGGGACAGGGGTATCATGGCTACACCTTC. Amino acids: CASSSIPGQGYHGYTF.

This rearrangement joins TRBV20-1 to TRBJ1-2, with 8 bases matching TRBD1. Germline values: CDR1 DFQATT, CDR2 SNEGSKA (reference sequence). Trimming removed 6 bases from V and 4 bases from J; junction bases left unmatched: 10. CDR3 length: 14 amino acids. This CDR3 is CSAQTQGASYGYTF. The CDR3 nucleotides read TGCAGTGCCCAAACCCAGGGGGCGTCCTATGGCTACACCTTC.

The rearrangement joins TRBV5-1 to TRBJ2-1, with D maybe TRBD2 (6 bases). Germline CDR1 SGHRS, CDR2 YFSETQ. The CDR3 loop spans 17 amino acids. V was shortened by 0 bases and J by 0 bases, with 13 bases between the two germline ends. The CDR3 spells CASSLGGGLNSYNEQFF. Here the CDR3 DNA reads TGCGCCAGCAGCTTGGGTGGAGGGCTAAACTCCTACAATGAGCAGTTCTTC.

Ten or more counts support this clonotype. The chain employs TRBV29-1 and TRBJ2-5; tentatively, D is TRBD1 or TRBD2 (6 bases each). The V gene lost 4 bases and the J gene lost 4 bases, with 19 bases spanning the gap. This CDR3 is built from 15 residues. Per germline, CDR1 SQVTM and CDR2 ANQGSEA. The CDR3 is CSVGLGGQLSETQYF. The CDR3 DNA reads as TGCAGCGTTGGCCTGGGGGGCCAACTTTCAGAGACCCAGTACTTC. Filled out from reference TRBV29-1 and TRBJ2-5, the complete variable domain reads SAVISQKPSRDICQRGTSLTIQCQVDSQVTMMFWYRQQPGQSLTLIATANQGSEATYESGFVIDKFPISRPNLTFSTLTVSNMSPEDSSIYLCSVGLGGQLSETQYFGPGTRLLVL.

This clonotype was seen a handful of times. The chain uses TRBV6-6 and TRBJ2-7; TRBD2 might be the D (6 bases). This CDR3 has 14 amino acids. Germline V gives CDR1 MNHNY, CDR2 SVGAGI (reference sequence). The CDR3 region is CGSSHGGRSYEQYF. Written as DNA, the CDR3 is TGTGGTAGCAGTCACGGGGGTCGTTCCTACGAGCAGTACTTC.

V and J are TRBV28 and TRBJ2-3, with 9 bases aligning to TRBD2. V trimming: 6 bases; J trimming: 2 bases; junction bases outside the gene matches: 9. In germline, CDR1 is MDHEN, CDR2 SYDVKM. The CDR3 is 16 residues long. Here the CDR3 reads CASSPGTSSSTDTQYF. CDR3 DNA sequence: TGTGCCAGCAGCCCGGGGACTAGCTCTTCCACAGATACGCAGTATTTT.

The V call is TRBV7-3, the J call TRBJ1-2; TRBD1 is a possible D gene (6 bases). The CDR3 has 15 residues. Germline loops: CDR1 SGHTA, CDR2 FQGTGA. The V end lost 5 bases, the J end lost 2 bases, and 15 bases lay between the germline ends. The CDR3 loop is CASSPWPGANYGYTF. DNA of the CDR3: TGTGCCAGCAGCCCGTGGCCAGGGGCGAACTATGGCTACACCTTC. Variable domain in full (rest from reference TRBV7-3 and TRBJ1-2): GAGVSQTPSNKVTEKGKYVELRCDPISGHTALYWYRQSLGQGPEFLIYFQGTGAADDSGLPNDRFFAVRPEGSVSTLKIQRTERGDSAVYLCASSPWPGANYGYTFGSGTRLTVV.

This clonotype appeared a few times. The chain has TRBV5-4 and TRBJ2-5; D possibly matches TRBD1 or TRBD2 (5 bases each). The CDR3 length is 16 residues. Per germline, CDR1 SGHNT and CDR2 YYREEE (reference sequence). Trimming stripped 1 base from V and 1 base from J, with 14 bases between. This CDR3 is CASSLPGRTFQETQYF. The CDR3 DNA reads TGTGCCAGCAGCTTGCCGGGACGGACTTTCCAAGAGACCCAGTACTTC.

V is TRBV6-2 or TRBV6-3 and J is TRBJ1-1, with D uncertain. CDR3 length: 17 amino acids. Looked up from germline, CDR1 is MNHEY and CDR2 is SVGEGT. V dropped 2 bases and J dropped 6 bases, with 22 bases sitting between them. CDR3 nucleotides: TGTGCCAGCAGTTACCCCGGTGGCAGCTTACGCCGCGCTGAAGCTTTCTTT. Encoded protein: CASSYPGGSLRRAEAFF.

Comment on this clonotype: A much larger clone differs from this one at a single base, so this may be a read error. The CDR3 protein is CASSLDYSTYEQFF. In DNA, the CDR3 is TGTGCCAGCAGCCTTGACTATTCAACCTACGAGCAGTTCTTC. The V gene is TRBV7-2, the J gene TRBJ2-1; perhaps TRBD2 as D (5 bases). V was shortened by 5 bases and J by 10 bases, with 18 bases between the two germline ends. The V gene's germline CDR1 is SGHTA and CDR2 FQGNSA. The CDR3 loop spans 14 amino acids.

This clonotype was detected a few times. The chain uses TRBV12-3 or TRBV12-4 and TRBJ2-3; D unresolved. CDR3 length equals 13 residues. Trimming removed 3 bases at V and 3 bases at J, with 7 bases between. The CDR3 DNA is TGTGCCAGCAGTTTGATTCGTACAGATACGCAGTATTTT. It translates to CASSLIRTDTQYF.